This TCR beta chain was retrieved from a study of blood T cell repertoires in COVID-19. Study summary: There were acute and convalescent COVID-19 samples, and they came from the United States, Italy and Spain. The cDNA or gDNA used as material had been derived from T cells, B-cell-depleted T cells, or PBMCs.

Study processing details: From reference gene primer amplification, estimates of nucleated cell counts were derived. Clones were read by immunoSEQ multiplex PCR, and TCRdb kept only the in-frame ones, dropping some. That table furnishes V, J and clone size, whereas the DNA furnished D and trimming. This table has about 200,000 clones, roughly four fifths appearing once. The CDR3 runs 18 residues. After removal of 0 bases from V and 2 bases from J, the junction contained 9 bases not matched to a gene. The material sequenced was peripheral blood. The receptor's source is a woman aged 45-60 years with active or convalescent COVID-19. The chain couples TRBV23-1 to TRBJ1-5; TRBD1 aligns across 8 bases. TRBV23-1 is classed as an ORF, of uncertain function. This CDR3 reads CASSQSGQEGFRNQPQHF. The CDR3 DNA reads TGCGCCAGCAGTCAATCGGGACAGGAGGGTTTCCGCAATCAGCCCCAGCATTTT.